This T cell receptor beta chain stems from a study of response to subunit inactivated influenza vaccine (dated 2018 in TCRdb). With regard to the full study: The study used deep quantitative T cell receptor repertoire profiling to track responses to a trivalent subunit inactivated influenza vaccine. On the study overall, not on this receptor specifically: The authors proposed that each seasonal influenza vaccination may bring in only a limited number of new T cells.

Its CDR3 holds 17 amino acids, cysteine through phenylalanine. The retained sequence is limited to the CDR3, 51 bases, with the frame set at the first base. The germline V gene yields MGHDK for CDR1 and SYGVNS for CDR2. V drops 3 bases and J drops 0 bases, leaving 16 bases in between. The library was obtained by RT-PCR. The sequencer was an Illumina HiSeq 2500. TCRdb reanalyzed the raw reads on its own, using fastp at Q25 for trimming and MiXCR for clone calling, and kept in-frame beta chains. Each CDR3 protein appears once, grouped with its most common genes and DNA. The sample yields approximately 300,000 distinct CDR3 sequences; approximately 21% were counted once. The biggest ten clones account for about a tenth of the sample. As to this clonotype: Its antigen is currently not known. It has no much larger one-base neighbor in the sample; base qualities were not kept.

The sequence was obtained from a man between 50 and 69 years old who received an inactivated influenza vaccine. Donor details come from another sample of the same person, matched by shared clones. The chain employs TRBV25-1 and TRBJ2-3; 6 matching bases give a weak D call of TRBD1. The sequencing here drew on PBMCs from blood, taken less than 22 months after vaccination. The sequence in DNA is TGTGCCAGCAGTGACACAGGGCTTCCAGGGAGCACAGATACGCAGTATTTT. Its protein product is CASSDTGLPGSTDTQYF.